This paragraph covers one T cell receptor beta chain sequence. The CDR3 is made up of 15 amino acids. DNA for this receptor is not on file. Germline V CDR1 and CDR2: MNHEY, SVGAGI. The data were obtained in a study of synovial regulatory T cells in juvenile arthritis. This table comes from immunoSEQ multiplex PCR, and its TCRdb copy is limited to in-frame clones, with some not included. Found here are about 10,000 clones; the top ten clones hold approximately 0.99%. V is TRBV6-5 and J is TRBJ2-3; the TCRdb D gene call, TRBD1, has no DNA to confirm it. The specimen sequenced was Treg cells from blood. Subset indicated: remaining (HLA-DR-negative) circulating blood Treg cells. This TCR was sampled from a donor younger than 30 with juvenile idiopathic arthritis. This CDR3 is CASSYIRTGGDTQYF.